The sequence of this T cell receptor beta chain was determined in a study of cytomegalovirus exposure and HLA in healthy donors. The wider study: Approximately 190 million T cells yielded roughly 120 million unique TCR beta sequences, as an earlier analysis found.

A remark on this clone: Its antigen is not known.

The CDR3 spans 15 residues. V trimming: 3 bases; J trimming: 4 bases; junction bases outside the gene matches: 9. Looked up from germline, CDR1 is LNHDA and CDR2 is SQIVND (reference sequence). General study points: Sequencing likely generated an artifact that appeared as a cluster of highly shared sequence variants.

This PCR relied on a set of 60 Vbeta primers and 13 Jbeta primers. Using immunoSEQ multiplex PCR, the repertoire was profiled, and TCRdb retains in-frame clones only, with some absent. The profile shows some 220,000 clones, about 85% of them singletons. This chain links TRBV19 with TRBJ2-7; 7 bases align to TRBD2. The clonotype comes from a girl aged 2-9 years in good health and CMV-seronegative. Sequenced sample: PBMCs. CDR3: CASSIWSSGTYEQYF. DNA for the CDR3: TGTGCCAGTAGTATCTGGTCTAGCGGAACGTACGAGCAGTACTTC.